This record looks at one TCR beta chain sequence and its context. Its antigen is still unknown. The data belong to a study of identical twins. Whole-study results and caveats: Out-of-frame alpha sequences common to twins exhibited a surplus of low generation probability.

Germline V gives CDR1 MNHEY, CDR2 SVGAGI. V lost 0 bases, J lost 0 bases, and 15 bases lay in between. This CDR3 region has 18 residues. Each donor was a healthy Caucasian. cDNA carried unique molecular identifiers, and a universal primer site was added by template switching. TCRdb itself ran the 5' RACE reads through MiXCR, one entry per CDR3 protein. The repertoire holds over 200,000 distinct CDR3 sequences, with 10% as singletons. The chain couples TRBV6-5 to TRBJ2-1; D uncertain. This TCR came from a man between 45 and 60 years old in good health. The material sequenced was memory T cells sorted from blood. CDR3 in amino acids: CASSYSGSAPGSYNEQFF. The CDR3 DNA is TGTGCCAGCAGTTACTCGGGTTCCGCTCCAGGCTCCTACAATGAGCAGTTCTTC.